This TCR beta chain stems from a study of T cells expressing NK-cell markers. Study context: HCMV seropositivity characterized seven of the eight sequenced donors, and seronegativity one.

A note on this clonotype: The antigen is unknown.

TCRdb derives one entry per CDR3 protein from the 5' RACE reads, leaving out DNA. This sample's table reports roughly 390,000 distinct CDR3 sequences. Study outcomes and limitations: Evidence did not settle whether expanded NKG2C+ T cell clones targeted HCMV. Top CD8+ clonotypes included the dominant CD3+CD56+NKG2C+ clonotypes in roughly six donors.

CDR1 is SGHNT, CDR2 YENEEA, per germline. CDR3 size: 16 residues. The sequenced sample consisted of blood T cells: a sorted CD56 or NKG2C T cell subset, CD4+ or CD8+ T cells, or bulk PBMC T cells (not recorded which). The receptor was isolated from a woman aged 45-65 years in good health. The genes are TRBV11-3 and TRBJ2-1; TCRdb gives TRBD2 as the D gene, but with no DNA this cannot be confirmed. CDR3 residues: CASSPIGLATINEQFF.